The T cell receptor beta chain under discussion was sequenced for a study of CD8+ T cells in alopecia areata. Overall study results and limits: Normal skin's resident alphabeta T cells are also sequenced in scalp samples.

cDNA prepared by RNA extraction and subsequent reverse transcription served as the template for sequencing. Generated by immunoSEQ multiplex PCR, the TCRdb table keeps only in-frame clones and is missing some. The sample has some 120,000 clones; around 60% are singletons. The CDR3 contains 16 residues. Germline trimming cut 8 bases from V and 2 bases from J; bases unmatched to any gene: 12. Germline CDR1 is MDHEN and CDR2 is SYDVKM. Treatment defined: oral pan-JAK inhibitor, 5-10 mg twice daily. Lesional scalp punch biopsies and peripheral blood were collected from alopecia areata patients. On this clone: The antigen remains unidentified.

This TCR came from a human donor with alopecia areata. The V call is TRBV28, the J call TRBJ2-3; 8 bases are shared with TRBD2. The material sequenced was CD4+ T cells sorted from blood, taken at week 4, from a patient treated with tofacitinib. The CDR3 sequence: CASRRLRGANTDTQYF. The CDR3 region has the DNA TGTGCCAGCCGAAGGTTGCGGGGGGCGAACACAGATACGCAGTATTTT. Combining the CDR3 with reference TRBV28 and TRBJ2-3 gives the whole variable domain DVKVTQSSRYLVKRTGEKVFLECVQDMDHENMFWYRQDPGLGLRLIYFSYDVKMKEKGDIPEGYSVSREKKERFSLILESASTNQTSMYLCASRRLRGANTDTQYFGPGTRLTVL.